A single sample is the source of the 8 T cell receptor beta chains below, sequenced in a study of T cell clusters in autoimmune cytopenias. TRB was amplified from about 270 ng of peripheral blood genomic DNA per sample. TRB rearrangements were amplified by touch-down multiplex PCR with mixed TRB-A/B primers. TCRdb reprocessed the multiplex PCR reads, keeping one entry per CDR3 protein, no DNA. In total, the table holds several thousand distinct CDR3 sequences. The same sample was also used in a study of T cell repertoires in aging, cancer and after chemotherapy.

Sequenced input: peripheral blood. The receptor source for this set is a human donor in good health.

The V gene is TRBV11-2, the J gene TRBJ2-7. The CDR3 covers 13 residues. In germline, CDR1 is SGHAT, CDR2 FQNNGV. The CDR3 here is CASSSQSKGEQYF.

The rearrangement links TRBV18 to TRBJ2-2. The CDR3 is 14 residues long. Germline CDR1 is KGHSH and CDR2 is LQKENI. The CDR3 region is CASSPDRNTGELFF.

In terms of frequency, this clonotype is medium-sized. The V and J genes are TRBV29-1 and TRBJ2-7; TCRdb's D gene call, TRBD1, goes unchecked for lack of DNA. This CDR3 has 13 amino acids. Germline values: CDR1 SQVTM, CDR2 ANQGSEA. The CDR3 region is CSVELQGSYEQYF.

The chain is built from TRBV6-5 and TRBJ2-7; the TCRdb D gene call, TRBD1, has no DNA to confirm it. The CDR3 has 15 amino acids. CDR1 is MNHEY, CDR2 SVGAGI, per germline. CDR3 sequence reads: CASSYSGTGSYEQYF.

V usage is TRBV15 and J usage is TRBJ2-2; with no DNA, the TCRdb D assignment of TRBD1 cannot be verified. The germline CDR1 and CDR2 sequences are LNHNV and YYDKDF (reference sequence). CDR3 length: 15 amino acids. The CDR3 loop reads CATSIGSGYTGELFF.

CDR3 protein: CAWSAGLNYNEQFF. The V and J genes are TRBV30 and TRBJ2-1; the TRBD2 assignment by TCRdb is unverifiable without DNA. This CDR3 has 14 amino acids. CDR1 GTSNPN and CDR2 SVGIG come from the germline V gene (reference sequence).

The chain uses TRBV6-5 and TRBJ1-2; TCRdb indicates TRBD1, and absent DNA this call remains unverified. The CDR3 has 14 amino acids. The V gene's germline CDR1 is MNHEY and CDR2 SVGAGI. The CDR3 reads CASRPPGRIYGYTF.

The V call is TRBV6-5, the J call TRBJ1-4; there is no DNA to check the TCRdb D call of TRBD1. Looked up from germline, CDR1 is MNHEY and CDR2 is SVGAGI. This CDR3 is 16 amino acids long. CDR3 protein: CASSYSLSRVGEKLFF.